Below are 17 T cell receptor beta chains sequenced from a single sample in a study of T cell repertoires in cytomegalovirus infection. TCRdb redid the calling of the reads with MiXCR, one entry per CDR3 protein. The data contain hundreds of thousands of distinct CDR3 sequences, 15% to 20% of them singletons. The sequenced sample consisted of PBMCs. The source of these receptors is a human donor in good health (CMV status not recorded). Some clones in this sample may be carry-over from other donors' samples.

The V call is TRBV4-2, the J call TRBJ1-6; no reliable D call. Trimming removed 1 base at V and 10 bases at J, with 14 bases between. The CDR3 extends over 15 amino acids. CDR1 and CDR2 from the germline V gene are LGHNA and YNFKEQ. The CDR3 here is CASSQAEDQVSPLHF. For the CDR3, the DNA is TGTGCCAGCAGCCAAGCAGAAGATCAGGTCTCACCCCTCCACTTT.

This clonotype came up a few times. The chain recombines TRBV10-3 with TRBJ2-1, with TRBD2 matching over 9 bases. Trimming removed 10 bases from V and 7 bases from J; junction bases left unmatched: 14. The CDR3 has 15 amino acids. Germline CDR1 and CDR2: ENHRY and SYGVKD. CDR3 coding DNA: TGTGCCACTGCAGCGGGGGGTCCAACGGGGAATGAGCAGTTCTTC. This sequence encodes CATAAGGPTGNEQFF.

CDR3 sequence: CASSLGWENQPQHF. CDR3 sequence (DNA): TGTGCCAGCTCACTGGGGTGGGAGAATCAGCCCCAGCATTTT. The genes are TRBV18 and TRBJ1-5; no firm D call. Germline V gene sequence: CDR1 KGHSH, CDR2 LQKENI. V lost 4 bases and J lost 4, with 11 bases in between. This CDR3 has 14 residues.

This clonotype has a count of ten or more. CDR3 protein: CASSLGAGGQDTQYF. CDR3 DNA sequence: TGTGCCAGCAGCTTAGGAGCCGGGGGGCAAGATACGCAGTATTTT. The chain carries TRBV7-8 and TRBJ2-3; the D gene is possibly TRBD2 (7 bases). V gave up 1 base and J gave up 5 bases, with 13 bases separating them. Germline V CDR1 and CDR2: SGHVS, FQNEAQ. The CDR3 totals 15 residues.

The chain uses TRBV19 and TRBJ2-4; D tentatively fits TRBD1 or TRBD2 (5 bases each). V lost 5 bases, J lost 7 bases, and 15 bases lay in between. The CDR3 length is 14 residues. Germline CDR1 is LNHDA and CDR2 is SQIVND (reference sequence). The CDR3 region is CASSPSRDGNIQYF. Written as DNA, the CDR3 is TGTGCCAGTAGTCCTAGCCGGGACGGTAACATTCAGTACTTC.

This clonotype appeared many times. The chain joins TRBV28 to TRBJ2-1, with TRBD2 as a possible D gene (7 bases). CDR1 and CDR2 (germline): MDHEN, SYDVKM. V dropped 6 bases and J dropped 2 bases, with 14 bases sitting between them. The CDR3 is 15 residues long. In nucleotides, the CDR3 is TGTGCCAGCAGCTTAGGGGGGGGGCCCTACAATGAGCAGTTCTTC. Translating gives CASSLGGGPYNEQFF.

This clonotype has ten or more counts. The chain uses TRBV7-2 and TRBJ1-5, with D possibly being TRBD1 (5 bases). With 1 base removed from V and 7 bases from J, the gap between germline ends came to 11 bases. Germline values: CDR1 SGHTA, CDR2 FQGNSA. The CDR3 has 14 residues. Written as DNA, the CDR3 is TGTGCCAGCAGCTTAGACGCGGGGGAACAGCCCCAGCATTTT. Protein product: CASSLDAGEQPQHF.

CDR3 sequence: CASSFPTGGSNTEAFF. For the CDR3, the DNA is TGTGCCAGCAGTTTCCCCACAGGGGGATCGAACACTGAAGCTTTCTTT. The rearrangement joins TRBV6-2 or TRBV6-3 to TRBJ1-1; 8 bases fit TRBD1. Germline V gene sequence: CDR1 MNHEY, CDR2 SVGEGT. This CDR3 comprises 16 residues. V trimming: 4 bases; J trimming: 1 base; junction bases outside the gene matches: 8.

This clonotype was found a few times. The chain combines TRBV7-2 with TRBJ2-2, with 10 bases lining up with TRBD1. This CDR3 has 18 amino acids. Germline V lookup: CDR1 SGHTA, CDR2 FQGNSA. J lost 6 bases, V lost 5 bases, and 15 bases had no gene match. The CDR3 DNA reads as TGTGCCAGCAGCCCCGGTATACATGCGACAGGGGGCCCCGGGGAGCTGTTTTTT. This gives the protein CASSPGIHATGGPGELFF.

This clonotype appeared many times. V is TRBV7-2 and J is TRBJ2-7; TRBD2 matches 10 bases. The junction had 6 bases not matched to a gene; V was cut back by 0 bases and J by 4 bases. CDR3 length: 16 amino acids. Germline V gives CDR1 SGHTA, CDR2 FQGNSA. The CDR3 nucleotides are TGTGCCAGCAGCTTAGCGTCTAGCGGGGGAGCATACGAGCAGTACTTC. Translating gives CASSLASSGGAYEQYF.

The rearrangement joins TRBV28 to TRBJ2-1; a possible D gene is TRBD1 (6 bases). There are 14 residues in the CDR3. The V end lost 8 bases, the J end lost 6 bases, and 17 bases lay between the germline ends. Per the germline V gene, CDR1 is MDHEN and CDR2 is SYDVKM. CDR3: CASAQLPGVNEQFF. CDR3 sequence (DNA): TGTGCCAGCGCCCAACTACCAGGGGTCAATGAGCAGTTCTTC.

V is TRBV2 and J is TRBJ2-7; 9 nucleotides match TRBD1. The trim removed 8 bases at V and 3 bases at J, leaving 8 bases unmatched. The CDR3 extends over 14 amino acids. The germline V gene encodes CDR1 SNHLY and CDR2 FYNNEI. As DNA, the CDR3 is TGTGCCAGCTTGGGACAGGGAATTGGCTACGAGCAGTACTTC. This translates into CASLGQGIGYEQYF.

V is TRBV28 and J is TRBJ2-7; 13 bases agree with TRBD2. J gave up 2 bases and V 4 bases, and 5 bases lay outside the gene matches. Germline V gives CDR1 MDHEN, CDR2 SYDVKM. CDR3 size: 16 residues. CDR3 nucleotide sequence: TGTGCCAGCAGTTCGGCGGGACTAGCGGGGACCTACGAGCAGTACTTC. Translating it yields CASSSAGLAGTYEQYF.

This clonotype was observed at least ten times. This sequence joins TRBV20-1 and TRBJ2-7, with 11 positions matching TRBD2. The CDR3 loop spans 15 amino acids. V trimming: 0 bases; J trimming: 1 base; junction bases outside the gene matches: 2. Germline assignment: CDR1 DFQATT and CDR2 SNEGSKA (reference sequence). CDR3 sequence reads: CSARDPSGGSYEQYF. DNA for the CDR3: TGCAGTGCTAGAGATCCTAGCGGGGGGTCCTACGAGCAGTACTTC.

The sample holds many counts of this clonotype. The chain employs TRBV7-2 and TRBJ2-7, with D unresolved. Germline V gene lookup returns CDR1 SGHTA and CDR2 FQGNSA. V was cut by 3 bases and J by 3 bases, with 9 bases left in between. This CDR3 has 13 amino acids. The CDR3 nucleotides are TGTGCCAGCAGCTTCAGTCAGTACTACGAGCAGTACTTC. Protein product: CASSFSQYYEQYF.

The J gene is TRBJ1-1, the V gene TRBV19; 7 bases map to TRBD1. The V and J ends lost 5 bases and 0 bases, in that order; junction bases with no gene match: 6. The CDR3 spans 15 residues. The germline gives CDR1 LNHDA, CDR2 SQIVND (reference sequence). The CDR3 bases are TGTGCCAGTAGTGCAAGACAGGGCCTGAACACTGAAGCTTTCTTT. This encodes CASSARQGLNTEAFF.

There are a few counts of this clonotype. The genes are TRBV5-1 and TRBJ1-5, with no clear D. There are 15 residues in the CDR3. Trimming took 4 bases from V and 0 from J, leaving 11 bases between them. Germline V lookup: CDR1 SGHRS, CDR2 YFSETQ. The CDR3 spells CASSADGYSNQPQHF. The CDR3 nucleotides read TGCGCCAGCAGCGCGGACGGTTATAGCAATCAGCCCCAGCATTTT.